The 6 T cell receptor beta chains below were found in one sample sequenced in a study of blood T cell repertoires in COVID-19. Clones were sequenced by immunoSEQ multiplex PCR, and TCRdb holds only the in-frame ones, with some missing. Of about 290,000 clones in the sample, roughly 90% are singletons; the top ten hold around 10%. Sequenced material: peripheral blood. Source of these receptors: a woman aged 30 to 39 with COVID-19, enrolled during active disease.

The chain joins TRBV11-3 to TRBJ2-6; 10 bases are shared with TRBD1. This CDR3 spans 17 amino acids. The V and J ends lost 5 bases and 2 bases, in that order; junction bases with no gene match: 6. Germline CDR1 and CDR2: SGHNT and YENEEA. CDR3 sequence (DNA): TGTGCCAGCAGCCCGACGACAGGGGGCGCTGGGGCCAACGTCCTGACTTTC. Encoded protein: CASSPTTGGAGANVLTF.

This clone was recorded a few times. The chain carries TRBV7-2 and TRBJ2-2; D uncertain. Germline V CDR1 and CDR2: SGHTA, FQGNSA. V lost 5 bases to trimming and J lost 7 bases, with 8 bases between them. This CDR3 contains 12 residues. The CDR3 spells CASSPSVGELFF. CDR3 in DNA: TGTGCCAGCAGCCCGAGCGTCGGGGAGCTGTTTTTT. Looking up the rest from reference TRBV7-2 and TRBJ2-2 gives the full variable domain: GAGVSQSPSNKVTEKGKDVELRCDPISGHTALYWYRQSLGQGLEFLIYFQGNSAPDKSGLPSDRFSAERTGGSVSTLTIQRTQQEDSAVYLCASSPSVGELFFGEGSRLTVL.

The chain has TRBV28 and TRBJ2-7; 7 nucleotides match TRBD1. With 4 bases clipped from V and 2 bases from J, the junction kept 5 bases outside the gene matches. Germline V gives CDR1 MDHEN, CDR2 SYDVKM. The CDR3 extends over 14 amino acids. CDR3 protein: CASSWGTETYEQYF. As DNA, the CDR3 is TGTGCCAGCAGTTGGGGGACAGAGACCTACGAGCAGTACTTC.

This rearrangement joins TRBV10-3 to TRBJ1-2; possible D gene TRBD1, 6 bases. This CDR3 is 13 amino acids long. With 6 bases removed from V and 8 bases from J, the gap between germline ends came to 16 bases. Germline V gene sequence: CDR1 ENHRY, CDR2 SYGVKD. DNA for the CDR3: TGTGCCATCAGAGAACAGGGAATAAAGGGCTACACCTTC. Translated, it gives CAIREQGIKGYTF.

This clone was found once. The J gene is TRBJ1-2, the V gene TRBV7-9, with D possibly TRBD1 on 6 matching bases. The CDR3 runs to 13 residues. Deletions cut 5 bases from V and 9 bases from J, with 16 bases between. The germline CDR1 and CDR2 sequences are SEHNR and FQNEAQ (reference sequence). The CDR3 protein is CASSNDRSHSYTF. The CDR3 DNA reads TGTGCCAGCAGCAATGACAGGTCACACAGCTACACCTTC.

The chain joins TRBV24-1 to TRBJ1-5, with D perhaps matching TRBD1 (6 bases). The V gene's germline CDR1 is KGHDR and CDR2 SFDVKD. The ends were cut back, 9 bases at V and 3 bases at J, with 14 bases in the middle. This CDR3 comprises 14 residues. This CDR3 is CATGGQGSNQPQHF. The CDR3 region has the DNA TGTGCCACCGGAGGTCAGGGGTCCAATCAGCCCCAGCATTTT.